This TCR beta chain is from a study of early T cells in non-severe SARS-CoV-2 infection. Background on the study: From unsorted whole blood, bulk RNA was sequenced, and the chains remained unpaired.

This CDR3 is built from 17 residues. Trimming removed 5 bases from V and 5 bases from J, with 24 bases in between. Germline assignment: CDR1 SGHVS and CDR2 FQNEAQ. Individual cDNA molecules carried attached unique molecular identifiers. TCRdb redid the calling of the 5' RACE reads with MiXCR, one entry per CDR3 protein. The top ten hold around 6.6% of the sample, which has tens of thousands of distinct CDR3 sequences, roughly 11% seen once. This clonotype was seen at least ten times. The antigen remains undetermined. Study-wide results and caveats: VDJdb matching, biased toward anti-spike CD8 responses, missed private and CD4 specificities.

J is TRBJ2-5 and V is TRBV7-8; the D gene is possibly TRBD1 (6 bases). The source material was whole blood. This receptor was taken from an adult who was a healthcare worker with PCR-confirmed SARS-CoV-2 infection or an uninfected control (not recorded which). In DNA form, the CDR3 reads TGTGCCAGCAGCCAAACGGATAGGACAGCAATGGGGGAGACCCAGTACTTC. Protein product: CASSQTDRTAMGETQYF.